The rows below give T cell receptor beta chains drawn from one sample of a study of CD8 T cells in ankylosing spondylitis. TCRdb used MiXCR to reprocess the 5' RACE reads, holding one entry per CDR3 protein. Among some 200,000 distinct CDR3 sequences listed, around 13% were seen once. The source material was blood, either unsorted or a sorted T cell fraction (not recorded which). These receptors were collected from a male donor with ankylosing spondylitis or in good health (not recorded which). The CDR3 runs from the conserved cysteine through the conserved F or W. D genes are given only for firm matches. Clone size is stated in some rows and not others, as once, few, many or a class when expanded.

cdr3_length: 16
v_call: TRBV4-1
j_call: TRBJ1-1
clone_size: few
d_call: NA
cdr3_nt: TGCGCCAGCAGCCATGACGGTAGGGGGATGGACACTGAAGCTTTCTTT
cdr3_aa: CASSHDGRGMDTEAFF

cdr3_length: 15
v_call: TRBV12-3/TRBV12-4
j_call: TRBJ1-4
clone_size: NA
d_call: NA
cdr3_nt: TGTGCCAGCAGTTCGGACGGGGGAGCTAATGAAAAACTGTTTTTT
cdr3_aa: CASSSDGGANEKLFF

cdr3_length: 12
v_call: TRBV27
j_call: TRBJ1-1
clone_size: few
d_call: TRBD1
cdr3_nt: TGTGCCAGCAAGACAGGGAGCACTGAAGCTTTCTTT
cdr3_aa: CASKTGSTEAFF

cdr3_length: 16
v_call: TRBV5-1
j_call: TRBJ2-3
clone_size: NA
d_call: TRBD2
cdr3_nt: TGCGCCAGCAGCTTGGTTCCAGCGGGAAGCACAGATACGCAGTATTTT
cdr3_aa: CASSLVPAGSTDTQYF

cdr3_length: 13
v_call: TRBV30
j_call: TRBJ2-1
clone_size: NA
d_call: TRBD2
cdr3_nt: TGTGCCTGGGATCCTTTGGGGGGGAATGAGCAGTTCTTC
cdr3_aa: CAWDPLGGNEQFF

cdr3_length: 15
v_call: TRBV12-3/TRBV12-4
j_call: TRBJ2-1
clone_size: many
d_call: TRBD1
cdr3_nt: TGTGCCAGCACTTTAAGACAGGGCTCCTACAATGAGCAGTTCTTC
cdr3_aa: CASTLRQGSYNEQFF

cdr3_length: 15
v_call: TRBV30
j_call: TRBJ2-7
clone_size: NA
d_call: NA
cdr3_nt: TGTGCCTGGAGGGCCGGGCCTAGTTTCCCTCACGAGCAGTACTTC
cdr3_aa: CAWRAGPSFPHEQYF

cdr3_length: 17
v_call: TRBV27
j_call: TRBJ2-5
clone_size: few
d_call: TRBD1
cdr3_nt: TGTGCCAGCAAATCATCCTGGACAGGAGTTTACCAAGAGACCCAGTACTTC
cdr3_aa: CASKSSWTGVYQETQYF

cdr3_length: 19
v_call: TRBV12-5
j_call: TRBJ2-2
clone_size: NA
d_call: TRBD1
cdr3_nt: TGTGCTAGTGGTTTGTCCCGGGACAGGGGTATAGGGGACACCGGGGAGCTGTTTTTT
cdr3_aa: CASGLSRDRGIGDTGELFF

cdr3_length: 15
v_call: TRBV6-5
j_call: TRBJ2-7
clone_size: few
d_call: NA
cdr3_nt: TGTGCCAGCAGTTACACGCCCGACAGTTCCTACGAGCAGTACTTC
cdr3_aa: CASSYTPDSSYEQYF

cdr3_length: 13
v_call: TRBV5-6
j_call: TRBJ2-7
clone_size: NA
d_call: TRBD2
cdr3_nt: TGTGCCAGCAGCGCCTGGGGGGGCTACGAGCAGTACTTC
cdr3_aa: CASSAWGGYEQYF

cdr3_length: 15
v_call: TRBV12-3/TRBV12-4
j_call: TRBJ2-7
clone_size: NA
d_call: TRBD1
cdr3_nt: TGTGCCAGCAGTTTTTCGGGACAGGGTTCCTACGAGCAGTACTTC
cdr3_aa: CASSFSGQGSYEQYF

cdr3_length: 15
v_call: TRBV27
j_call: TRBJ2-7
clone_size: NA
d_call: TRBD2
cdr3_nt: TGTGCCAGCAGTTTACGGTCCGGGGGGACCTACGAGCAGTACTTC
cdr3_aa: CASSLRSGGTYEQYF

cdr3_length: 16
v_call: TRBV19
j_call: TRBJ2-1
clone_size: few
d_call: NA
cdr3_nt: TGTGCCAGTAGTATAGATCAGGGTGGGGGCTACAATGAGCAGTTCTTC
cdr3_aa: CASSIDQGGGYNEQFF

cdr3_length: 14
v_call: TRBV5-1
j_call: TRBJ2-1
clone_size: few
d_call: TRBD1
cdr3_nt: TGCGCCAGCGGCTCCGGGACAGGGGTCAATGAGCAGTTCTTC
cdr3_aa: CASGSGTGVNEQFF

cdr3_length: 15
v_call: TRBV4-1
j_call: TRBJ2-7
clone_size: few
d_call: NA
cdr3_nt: TGCGCCAGCAGCCAAGAGGCGGGGAATGTATACGAGCAGTACTTC
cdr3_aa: CASSQEAGNVYEQYF

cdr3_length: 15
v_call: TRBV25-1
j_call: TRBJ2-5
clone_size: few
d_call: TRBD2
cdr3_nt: TGTGCCAGCACCGAAAAAGCGGGAGTAAAGGAGACCCAGTACTTC
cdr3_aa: CASTEKAGVKETQYF

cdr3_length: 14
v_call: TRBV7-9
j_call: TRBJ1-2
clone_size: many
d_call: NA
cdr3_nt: TGTGCCAGCACCCCAGGTGGGGCAATTTATGGCTACACCTTC
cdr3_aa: CASTPGGAIYGYTF

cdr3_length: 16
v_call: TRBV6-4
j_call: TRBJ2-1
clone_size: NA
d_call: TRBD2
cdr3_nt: TGTGCCAGCAGTGACTCGAATATTAGCGGGAGCCCGCGGCAGTTCTTC
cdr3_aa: CASSDSNISGSPRQFF

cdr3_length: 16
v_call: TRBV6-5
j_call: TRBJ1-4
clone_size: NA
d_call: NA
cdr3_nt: TGTGCCAGCAGTTCAATCTTGACGGCGACTAATGAAAAACTGTTTTTT
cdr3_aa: CASSSILTATNEKLFF

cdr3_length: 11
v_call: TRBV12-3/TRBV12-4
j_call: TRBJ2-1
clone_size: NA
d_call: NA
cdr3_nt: TGTGCCAGCAGTCCTGGGGATGAGCAGTTCTTC
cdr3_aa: CASSPGDEQFF

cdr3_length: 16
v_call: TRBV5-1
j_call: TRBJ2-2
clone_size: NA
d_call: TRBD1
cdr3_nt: TGCGCCAGCAGCTTTCTACAGGGGGCGTACACCGGGGAGCTGTTTTTT
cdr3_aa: CASSFLQGAYTGELFF

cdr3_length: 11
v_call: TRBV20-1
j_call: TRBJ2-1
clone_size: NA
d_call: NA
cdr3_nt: TGCAGTGCTCTACCCAACAATGAGCAGTTCTTC
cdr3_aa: CSALPNNEQFF

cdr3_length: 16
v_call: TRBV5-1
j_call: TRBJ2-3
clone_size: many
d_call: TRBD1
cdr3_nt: TGCGCCAGCAGCTTGGCTCTGACAGGGATCCCAGATACGCAGTATTTT
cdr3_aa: CASSLALTGIPDTQYF

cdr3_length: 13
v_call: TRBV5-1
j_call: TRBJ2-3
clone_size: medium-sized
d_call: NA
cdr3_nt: TGCGCCAGCCGGACAGATTCCACAGATACGCAGTATTTT
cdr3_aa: CASRTDSTDTQYF

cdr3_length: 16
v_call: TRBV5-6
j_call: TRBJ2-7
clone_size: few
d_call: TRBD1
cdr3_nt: TGTGCCAGCAGCTTGGAGGGACAGAACCCCTCCTACGAGCAGTACTTC
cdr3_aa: CASSLEGQNPSYEQYF

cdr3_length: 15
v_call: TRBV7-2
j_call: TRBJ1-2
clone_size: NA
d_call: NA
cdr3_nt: TGTGCCAGCAGCTTCCGGGACGAATCTAACTATGGCTACACCTTC
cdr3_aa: CASSFRDESNYGYTF

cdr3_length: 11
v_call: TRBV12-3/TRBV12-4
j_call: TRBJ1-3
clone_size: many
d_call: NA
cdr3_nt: TGTGCCAGCAGTTTTGGAAACACCATATATTTT
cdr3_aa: CASSFGNTIYF

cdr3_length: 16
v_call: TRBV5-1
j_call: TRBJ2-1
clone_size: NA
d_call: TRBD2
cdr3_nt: TGCGCCAGCAGCGCGGGGGGGGGGAGTGAACCCAATGAGCAGTTCTTC
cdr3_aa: CASSAGGGSEPNEQFF

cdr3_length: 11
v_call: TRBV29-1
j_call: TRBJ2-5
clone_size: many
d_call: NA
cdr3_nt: TGCAGCGTTGATGTGGGGGAGACCCAGTACTTC
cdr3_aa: CSVDVGETQYF

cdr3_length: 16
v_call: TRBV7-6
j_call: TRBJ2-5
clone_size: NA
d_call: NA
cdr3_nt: TGTGCCAGCAGCTCGGGTACTAGGCCGCCGGGTGAGACCCAGTACTTC
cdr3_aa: CASSSGTRPPGETQYF

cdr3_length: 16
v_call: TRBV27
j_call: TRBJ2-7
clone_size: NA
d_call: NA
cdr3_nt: TGTGCCAGCAGTCTCCAAGGGGGGAAGCGCTCCTACGAGCAGTACTTC
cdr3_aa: CASSLQGGKRSYEQYF

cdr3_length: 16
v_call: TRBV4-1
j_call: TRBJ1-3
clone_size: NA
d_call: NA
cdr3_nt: TGCGCCAGCAGCCAATACCCGGACAGCTCTGGAAACACCATATATTTT
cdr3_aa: CASSQYPDSSGNTIYF

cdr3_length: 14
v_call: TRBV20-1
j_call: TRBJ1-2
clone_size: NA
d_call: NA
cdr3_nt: TGCAGTCACCCGAATGCACAGGCTAACTATGGCTACACCTTC
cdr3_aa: CSHPNAQANYGYTF

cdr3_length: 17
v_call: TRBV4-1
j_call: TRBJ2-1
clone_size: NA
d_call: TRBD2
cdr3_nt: TGCGCCAGCAGCCCCAGGGCTAGCGGGAGCGACTACAATGAGCAGTTCTTC
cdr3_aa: CASSPRASGSDYNEQFF

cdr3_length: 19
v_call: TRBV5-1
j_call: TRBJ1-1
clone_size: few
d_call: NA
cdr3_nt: TGCGCCAGCAGCCACCCCTTGTTGGCAGAATCTCTTATGAACACTGAAGCTTTCTTT
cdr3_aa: CASSHPLLAESLMNTEAFF

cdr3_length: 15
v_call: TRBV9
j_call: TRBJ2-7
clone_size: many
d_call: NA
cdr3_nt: TGTGCCAGCAGCGTAGGGGTCTCCGGCGCCTACGAGCAGTACTTC
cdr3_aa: CASSVGVSGAYEQYF

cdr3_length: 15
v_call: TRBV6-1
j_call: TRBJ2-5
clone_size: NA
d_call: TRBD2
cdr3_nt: TGTGCCAGCAGCAATTGGGGGGAGGGCCAAGAGACCCAGTACTTC
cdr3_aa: CASSNWGEGQETQYF

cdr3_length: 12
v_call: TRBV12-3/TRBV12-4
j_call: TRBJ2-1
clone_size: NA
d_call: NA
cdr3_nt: TGTGCCAGCACCCTCACCGGGGATGAGCAGTTCTTC
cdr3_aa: CASTLTGDEQFF

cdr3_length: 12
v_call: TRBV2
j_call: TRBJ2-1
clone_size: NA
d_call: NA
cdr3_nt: TGTGCCAGGTATCAAGCGGGTAATGAGCAGTTCTTC
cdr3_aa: CARYQAGNEQFF